The source of this T cell receptor beta chain is a study of blood T cell repertoires in COVID-19. Study-level information: T cells, B-cell-depleted T cells, or PBMCs supplied cDNA or gDNA.

CDR1 SGHAT and CDR2 FQNNGV come from the germline V gene. This CDR3 spans 14 amino acids. V gave up 2 bases and J gave up 2 bases, with 10 bases separating them. Authors' methods: Amplification of reference gene primers provided the estimated nucleated cell counts. The protocol was immunoSEQ multiplex PCR, while the TCRdb copy is restricted to in-frame clones and leaves out a portion. V and J calls and clone size come straight from that table; D and trimming were deduced from the DNA. Here the sample spans roughly 290,000 clones, 80% to 90% being singletons. Sequencing was performed on PBMCs or T cells enriched from blood (not recorded which). The rearrangement joins TRBV11-2 to TRBJ2-7; the D gene is possibly TRBD1 (5 bases). The sequence came from a woman in her 30s who had recovered from COVID-19. CDR3 loop: CASSLLTVTYEQYF. CDR3 DNA sequence: TGTGCCAGCAGCTTACTGACAGTGACCTACGAGCAGTACTTC. Complete variable domain (other parts from reference TRBV11-2 and TRBJ2-7): EAGVAQSPRYKIIEKRQSVAFWCNPISGHATLYWYQQILGQGPKLLIQFQNNGVVDDSQLPKDRFSAERLKGVDSTLKIQPAKLEDSAVYLCASSLLTVTYEQYFGPGTRLTVT.